The 27 T cell receptor beta chains listed next were all sequenced from one sample in a study of blood T cell repertoires in COVID-19. TCRdb keeps only in-frame clones here, not all; method: immunoSEQ multiplex PCR. Seen here are 120,000 to 150,000 clones, roughly 80% observed once, and the top ten hold approximately 17%. The sequenced sample was peripheral blood. The receptor source for this set is a man aged 50 to 59 with acute or convalescent COVID-19.

The V and J genes are TRBV10-3 and TRBJ1-2; TRBD1 might be the D (6 bases). Germline V gene lookup returns CDR1 ENHRY and CDR2 SYGVKD. The CDR3 length is 11 residues. Trimming left V 11 bases short and J 8 bases short, with 15 bases between. The CDR3 DNA is TGTGCCCTGGATACAGGGCGGGGCTACACCTTC. Its protein is CALDTGRGYTF.

The chain combines TRBV2 with TRBJ1-4, with D tentatively TRBD1 (6 bases). V dropped 4 bases and J dropped 6 bases, with 9 bases sitting between them. The CDR3 runs 13 residues. Germline CDR1 is SNHLY and CDR2 is FYNNEI. As DNA, the CDR3 is TGTGCCAGCAGTGTACAGGGTGATGAAAAACTGTTTTTT. This sequence encodes CASSVQGDEKLFF. Full variable domain (missing parts from reference TRBV2 and TRBJ1-4): EPEVTQTPSHQVTQMGQEVILRCVPISNHLYFYWYRQILGQKVEFLVSFYNNEISEKSEIFDDQFSVERPDGSNFTLKIRSTKLEDSAMYFCASSVQGDEKLFFGSGTQLSVL.

CDR3 sequence (DNA): TGTGCCAGCAGCGGAGACCTACCTATGAACACTGAAGCTTTCTTT. It yields the protein CASSGDLPMNTEAFF. This chain uses TRBV5-5 with TRBJ1-1; D is ambiguous. V dropped 4 bases and J dropped 0 bases, with 13 bases sitting between them. CDR3 length: 15 amino acids. CDR1 SGHKS and CDR2 YYEKEE come from the germline V gene (reference sequence).

CDR3 in amino acids: CSVAGTGLTNEKLFF. CDR3 nucleotide sequence: TGCAGCGTCGCCGGGACAGGGCTTACTAATGAAAAACTGTTTTTT. The rearrangement uses TRBV29-1 and TRBJ1-4; the match to TRBD1 covers 9 bases. V shed 6 bases and J 2 bases; nucleotides not matched to a gene: 7. The CDR3 is 15 residues long. Germline V CDR1 and CDR2: SQVTM, ANQGSEA.

The rearrangement joins TRBV5-5 to TRBJ2-1; 9 bases are shared with TRBD2. J gave up 9 bases and V 0 bases, and 13 bases lay outside the gene matches. The CDR3 runs 17 residues. The germline gives CDR1 SGHKS, CDR2 YYEKEE (reference sequence). This CDR3 reads CASSLVSVAGGPGEQFF. Here the CDR3 DNA reads TGTGCCAGCAGCTTGGTGTCTGTGGCGGGGGGGCCGGGTGAGCAGTTCTTC.

This clone was recorded once. V usage is TRBV19 and J usage is TRBJ1-1, with no clear D. V was trimmed by 7 bases and J by 4 bases, leaving 7 bases between them. CDR3 size: 11 residues. Looked up from germline, CDR1 is LNHDA and CDR2 is SQIVND (reference sequence). In DNA form, the CDR3 reads TGTGCCAGTACCCCAGGCACTGAAGCTTTCTTT. Protein sequence: CASTPGTEAFF.

This clone was seen a handful of times. This rearrangement joins TRBV10-2 to TRBJ1-1, with TRBD1 matching over 7 bases. The V segment lost 4 bases and the J segment 4 bases; nucleotides outside the gene matches: 3. The CDR3 extends over 13 amino acids. Looked up from germline, CDR1 is WSHSY and CDR2 is SAAADI. The CDR3 protein is CASSVQGSTEAFF. In DNA, the CDR3 is TGCGCCAGCAGTGTACAGGGGAGCACTGAAGCTTTCTTT.

This clone was found a few times. This chain joins TRBV18 and TRBJ2-3; no reliable D call. V was shortened by 4 bases and J by 5 bases, with 7 bases between the two germline ends. CDR1 is KGHSH, CDR2 LQKENI, per germline. CDR3 length: 12 residues. The CDR3 loop is CASSQRGDTQYF. The CDR3, as DNA: TGTGCCAGCTCACAGCGAGGAGATACGCAGTATTTT.

The rearrangement links TRBV6-1 to TRBJ2-5, with a possible D match to TRBD1 (6 bases). The germline gives CDR1 MNHNS, CDR2 SASEGT. The V gene lost 2 bases and the J gene lost 5 bases, with 15 bases spanning the gap. CDR3 length equals 15 residues. The CDR3 region is CASSERWGPGETQYF. CDR3 coding DNA: TGTGCCAGCAGTGAAAGATGGGGGCCCGGGGAGACCCAGTACTTC.

The chain couples TRBV13 to TRBJ1-5, with D unclear. The CDR3 extends over 13 amino acids. V lost 3 bases and J 4 bases, leaving 7 bases between the germline ends. In germline, CDR1 is PRHDT, CDR2 FYEKMQ (reference sequence). The CDR3 nucleotides read TGTGCCAGCAGCTTTGGCAGGAATCAGCCCCAGCATTTT. Translation gives CASSFGRNQPQHF. The complete variable domain, with remaining parts taken from reference TRBV13 and TRBJ1-5, reads AAGVIQSPRHLIKEKRETATLKCYPIPRHDTVYWYQQGPGQDPQFLISFYEKMQSDKGSIPDRFSAQQFSDYHSELNMSSLELGDSALYFCASSFGRNQPQHFGDGTRLSIL.

In the case of this clone: The sample holds other DNA sequences that translate to the same CDR3. The CDR3 sequence: CASSLGRAYEQYF. The CDR3 DNA follows: TGTGCCAGCAGCTTAGGAAGAGCATACGAGCAGTACTTC. This chain uses TRBV11-2 with TRBJ2-7; D gene uncertain. CDR1 SGHAT and CDR2 FQNNGV come from the germline V gene. The CDR3 covers 13 residues. With 1 base removed from V and 4 bases from J, the gap between germline ends came to 8 bases. The variable domain in full, completed from reference TRBV11-2 and TRBJ2-7, reads EAGVAQSPRYKIIEKRQSVAFWCNPISGHATLYWYQQILGQGPKLLIQFQNNGVVDDSQLPKDRFSAERLKGVDSTLKIQPAKLEDSAVYLCASSLGRAYEQYFGPGTRLTVT.

A remark on this clone: In the same sample, other DNA sequences code for this CDR3. The chain joins TRBV19 to TRBJ1-5; TRBD1 is a possible D gene (6 bases). Trimming took off 5 bases at V and 2 bases at J, with 10 bases between the two ends. CDR3 size: 14 residues. Germline-derived CDR1 and CDR2 are LNHDA and SQIVND (reference sequence). The CDR3 region is CASSPTGGNQPQHF. CDR3 DNA sequence: TGTGCCAGTAGTCCGACAGGAGGCAATCAGCCCCAGCATTTT.

This clone turned up a few times. This chain uses TRBV11-2 with TRBJ1-5, with 7 bases that match TRBD1. This CDR3 is 15 amino acids long. V dropped 5 bases and J dropped 3; count of bases not matched to a gene: 7. In germline, CDR1 is SGHAT, CDR2 FQNNGV. CDR3 loop: CASSLGTDFNQPQHF. CDR3 in DNA: TGTGCCAGCAGCCTCGGGACAGATTTCAATCAGCCCCAGCATTTT.

The chain uses TRBV13 and TRBJ1-2; 7 nucleotides align to TRBD1. The CDR3 contains 13 residues. V lost 5 bases and J lost 8; bases outside the gene matches: 8. Germline V gene data show CDR1 as PRHDT and CDR2 as FYEKMQ (reference sequence). The CDR3 region is CASSARQGAGYTF. CDR3 DNA sequence: TGTGCCAGCAGCGCCCGACAGGGCGCGGGCTACACCTTC. Full variable domain (remainder filled in from reference TRBV13 and TRBJ1-2): AAGVIQSPRHLIKEKRETATLKCYPIPRHDTVYWYQQGPGQDPQFLISFYEKMQSDKGSIPDRFSAQQFSDYHSELNMSSLELGDSALYFCASSARQGAGYTFGSGTRLTVV.

J is TRBJ1-3 and V is TRBV9, with no clear D. Trimming took 4 bases from V and 0 from J, leaving 11 bases between them. The CDR3 sequence is 15 residues long. CDR1 is SGDLS and CDR2 is YYNGEE in the germline V gene. Here the CDR3 reads CASSSEVHSGNTIYF. DNA for the CDR3: TGTGCCAGCAGCTCAGAGGTCCACTCTGGAAACACCATATATTTT. Full variable domain (rest looked up from reference TRBV9 and TRBJ1-3): DSGVTQTPKHLITATGQRVTLRCSPRSGDLSVYWYQQSLDQGLQFLIQYYNGEERAKGNILERFSAQQFPDLHSELNLSSLELGDSALYFCASSSEVHSGNTIYFGEGSWLTVV.

The rearrangement links TRBV12-5 to TRBJ2-7, with 7 bases that match TRBD2. Germline V gives CDR1 LGHNT, CDR2 FRNRAP. The CDR3 has 15 residues. After removal of 0 bases from V and 2 bases from J, the junction contained 4 bases not matched to a gene. CDR3 bases: TGTGCTAGTGGTTTGGTAGCGGGGTCAACCTACGAGCAGTACGTC. Translated: CASGLVAGSTYEQYV.

This clone appeared a few times. The sample has other DNA sequences that encode this CDR3 too. This rearrangement joins TRBV6-1 to TRBJ2-7, with 7 bases fitting TRBD1. Germline CDR1 reads MNHNS; CDR2 reads SASEGT. After removal of 3 bases from V and 0 bases from J, the junction contained 2 bases not matched to a gene. The CDR3 is 14 residues long. The CDR3 DNA reads as TGTGCCAGCAGTGAGGGGGACAGCTCCTACGAGCAGTACTTC. It encodes CASSEGDSSYEQYF.

This chain joins TRBV6-1 and TRBJ2-7; 7 bases line up with TRBD2. V dropped 0 bases and J dropped 3; count of bases not matched to a gene: 5. This CDR3 has 15 amino acids. Germline V CDR1 and CDR2: MNHNS, SASEGT. CDR3 nucleotides: TGTGCCAGCAGTGAAGCAGGCCTAGCGGTCTACGAGCAGTACGTC. It specifies CASSEAGLAVYEQYV.

The J gene is TRBJ2-5, the V gene TRBV7-8, with TRBD2 matching 9 bases. Losses at the gene ends were 5 bases for V and 1 base for J; bases not matched to a gene: 8. This CDR3 is 16 amino acids long. Germline assignment: CDR1 SGHVS and CDR2 FQNEAQ. As DNA, the CDR3 is TGTGCCAGCAGCACTGGGCGGGGGGGCATCCAAGAGACCCAGTACTTC. Translated, it gives CASSTGRGGIQETQYF.

The rearrangement uses TRBV10-1 and TRBJ2-1, with 7 bases identical to TRBD1. V shed 2 bases and J 3 bases; nucleotides not matched to a gene: 4. Germline V gene sequence: CDR1 WNHNN, CDR2 SYGVQD (reference sequence). The CDR3 sequence is 15 residues long. The CDR3 loop reads CASSETAGGYNEQFF. CDR3 in DNA: TGCGCCAGCAGTGAGACAGCAGGGGGCTACAATGAGCAGTTCTTC.

This chain joins TRBV29-1 and TRBJ1-1; possible D gene TRBD1, 5 bases. The ends were cut back, 6 bases at V and 6 bases at J, with 20 bases in the middle. The CDR3 covers 14 residues. Germline CDR1 SQVTM, CDR2 ANQGSEA. The CDR3: CSVSGYGGSAEAFF. Written as DNA, the CDR3 is TGCAGCGTCTCCGGGTATGGGGGGTCGGCTGAAGCTTTCTTT.

This clone was detected only a few times. This chain uses TRBV19 with TRBJ1-5; tentatively, D is TRBD1 (5 bases). Germline values: CDR1 LNHDA, CDR2 SQIVND (reference sequence). Trimming took 9 bases from V and 0 from J, leaving 12 bases between them. The CDR3 consists of 14 residues. Here the CDR3 DNA reads TGTGCCAGCTGGGGGGGTTATAGCAATCAGCCCCAGCATTTT. Translation: CASWGGYSNQPQHF.

The rearrangement links TRBV7-6 to TRBJ1-3; D possibly corresponds to TRBD1 (5 bases). CDR1 and CDR2 (germline): SGHVS, FNYEAQ. The CDR3 runs to 17 residues. V lost 2 bases, J lost 0 bases, and 14 bases lay in between. CDR3 nucleotides: TGTGCCAGCAGCTTAATCGCAGGGCTAAACTCTGGAAACACCATATATTTT. Its translation is CASSLIAGLNSGNTIYF.

This clone was picked up one time. This chain connects TRBV2 to TRBJ1-1, with TRBD1 identical over 7 bases. In germline, CDR1 is SNHLY, CDR2 FYNNEI. This CDR3 is built from 12 residues. The trim removed 8 bases at V and 10 bases at J, leaving 10 bases unmatched. The CDR3 DNA is TGTGCCAGCCTAGAACCGACAGGGACAGCTTTCTTT. As protein: CASLEPTGTAFF.

The CDR3 nucleotides read TGTGCCAGCAGCCGTTGGCGGGGTAGCACCGGGGAGCTGTTTTTT. As protein: CASSRWRGSTGELFF. The rearrangement joins TRBV7-9 to TRBJ2-2; D possibly corresponds to TRBD2 (6 bases). Deletions cut 5 bases from V and 4 bases from J, with 14 bases between. Looked up from germline, CDR1 is SEHNR and CDR2 is FQNEAQ (reference sequence). The CDR3 consists of 15 residues.

Comments on this clone: An end of the junction differs from the germline gene, which may be a read error. The rearrangement joins TRBV7-9 to TRBJ2-5; tentative D call: TRBD1 (5 bases). The germline V gene encodes CDR1 SEHNR and CDR2 FQNEAQ (reference sequence). This CDR3 is built from 14 residues. CDR3 loop: CASSPGRQKEIQYF. CDR3 nucleotides: TGTGCCAGCAGCCCAGGGCGGCAGAAAGAGATCCAGTACTTC.

This clone has a handful of counts. This chain joins TRBV7-6 and TRBJ1-4; D is perhaps TRBD1 (5 bases). Trimming shortened V by 5 bases and J by 8 bases, and 9 bases separated the two germline ends. Looked up from germline, CDR1 is SGHVS and CDR2 is FNYEAQ. CDR3 length equals 12 residues. CDR3 amino acids: CASSPGGEKLFF. The CDR3 DNA sequence: TGTGCCAGCAGCCCGGGGGGGGAAAAACTGTTTTTT.